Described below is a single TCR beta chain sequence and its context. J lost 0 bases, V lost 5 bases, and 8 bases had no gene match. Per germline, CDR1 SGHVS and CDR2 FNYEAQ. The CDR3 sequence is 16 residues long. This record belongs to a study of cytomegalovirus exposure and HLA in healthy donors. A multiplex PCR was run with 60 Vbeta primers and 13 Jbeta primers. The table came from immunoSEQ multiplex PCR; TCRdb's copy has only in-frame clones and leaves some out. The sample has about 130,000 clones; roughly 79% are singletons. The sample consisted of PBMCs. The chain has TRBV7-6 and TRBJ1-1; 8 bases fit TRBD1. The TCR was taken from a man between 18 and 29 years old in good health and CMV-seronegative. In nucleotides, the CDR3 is TGTGCCAGCAGCCGGACAGGGATGTCTATGAACACTGAAGCTTTCTTT. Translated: CASSRTGMSMNTEAFF. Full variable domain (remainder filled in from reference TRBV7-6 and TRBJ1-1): GAGVSQSPRYKVTKRGQDVALRCDPISGHVSLYWYRQALGQGPEFLTYFNYEAQQDKSGLPNDRFSAERPEGSISTLTIQRTEQRDSAMYRCASSRTGMSMNTEAFFGQGTRLTVV.